This TCR beta chain was recorded in a study of graft-versus-host responses after intestinal transplantation. On the study more broadly: The transplants performed in recipients were multivisceral, liver-intestinal, or isolated intestinal.

Profiling relied on immunoSEQ multiplex PCR, and the TCRdb table lists in-frame clones only, not all of them. The top ten clones hold 1.2% of a sample with 93,000 or so clones, 93% of them seen once. Whole-study findings and limits: Recipient marrow contained GvH clones, some of which appeared first in ileum or blood. Early post-transplant HvG declines tracked with peak circulating GvH clone levels.

Germline-derived CDR1 and CDR2 are MNHNS and SASEGT. The CDR3 runs to 12 residues. V shed 8 bases and J shed 4 bases, with 8 bases lying between them. In this sample, this clone turned up once. Its antigen remains unidentified. The sequenced sample was unstimulated CD8+ T cells sorted from spleen or lymph node cells, obtained before intestinal transplant. The TCR originated in a human donor who received an intestinal transplant. V and J are TRBV6-1 and TRBJ2-2; D remains ambiguous. The CDR3 DNA reads as TGTGCCAGCGGGTACGGCACCGGGGAGCTGTTTTTT. Translation gives CASGYGTGELFF.